This T cell receptor (beta chain) was profiled in a study of vaccination and CD4 T cells after COVID-19. TCRdb reprocessed the PCR reads via MiXCR and lists one record per CDR3 protein. The sample has about 30,000 distinct CDR3 sequences, approximately 51% seen once; the top ten hold 5.5% to 7.5%. CDR1 and CDR2 from the germline V gene are SGHTA and FQGNSA. CDR3 size: 16 residues. V was cut by 3 bases and J by 1 base, with 13 bases left in between. As to time point: late sampling 161 to 241 days after vaccination in a few convalescent patients. The gene calls are TRBV7-2 and TRBJ2-1; D is tentatively TRBD1 or TRBD2 (6 bases each). This clonotype was obtained from a human donor who had recovered from COVID-19. This specimen consisted of CD4+ T cells from blood, obtained about 7 months after SARS-CoV-2 vaccination. DNA for the CDR3: TGTGCCAGCAGCTTTTACCCGGGGGCATCCTACAATGAGCAGTTCTTC. It translates to CASSFYPGASYNEQFF.